The 21 T cell receptor beta chains below come from one sample, sequenced in a study of T cells after yellow fever vaccination. TCRdb itself ran the 5' RACE reads through MiXCR, one entry per CDR3 protein. This table holds roughly 500,000 distinct CDR3 sequences, 15% to 20% found once. The source material was PBMCs, sampled 15 days after the yellow fever booster vaccination. The origin of the receptors is a man aged 25 to 40 who received the YFV17D yellow fever vaccine.

In this sample, this clonotype turned up a few times. The V gene is TRBV30, the J gene TRBJ2-1; D unresolved. Germline assignment: CDR1 GTSNPN and CDR2 SVGIG (reference sequence). Trimming stripped 0 bases from V and 6 bases from J, with 6 bases between. The CDR3 totals 12 residues. The CDR3 sequence is CAWSVEVNEQFF. The CDR3 DNA is TGTGCCTGGAGTGTCGAAGTCAATGAGCAGTTCTTC.

V usage is TRBV29-1 and J usage is TRBJ2-1; 14 nucleotides agree with TRBD2. The CDR3 contains 18 residues. The trim removed 5 bases at V and 2 bases at J, leaving 11 bases unmatched. Germline assignment: CDR1 SQVTM and CDR2 ANQGSEA. The CDR3 DNA is TGCAGCGTTCCTTCACTAGGACTAGCGGGAGGCGCCTACAATGAGCAGTTCTTC. Protein sequence: CSVPSLGLAGGAYNEQFF.

The DNA for the CDR3 is TGTGCCAGCAGCTTAAGGGGGACTAGCGCGGCAGGGAATGAGCAGTTCTTC. It specifies CASSLRGTSAAGNEQFF. The V call is TRBV7-2, the J call TRBJ2-1; the match to TRBD2 covers 10 bases. The CDR3 length is 17 residues. Germline V gives CDR1 SGHTA, CDR2 FQGNSA. The V segment lost 2 bases and the J segment 7 bases; nucleotides outside the gene matches: 11. Using reference TRBV7-2 and TRBJ2-1 for the parts outside the CDR3, the full variable domain is GAGVSQSPSNKVTEKGKDVELRCDPISGHTALYWYRQSLGQGLEFLIYFQGNSAPDKSGLPSDRFSAERTGGSVSTLTIQRTQQEDSAVYLCASSLRGTSAAGNEQFFGPGTRLTVL.

This clonotype was seen only a few times. V and J are TRBV9 and TRBJ2-1; D uncertain. The CDR3 length is 14 residues. Germline V gene sequence: CDR1 SGDLS, CDR2 YYNGEE. V was cut by 0 bases and J by 10 bases, with 14 bases left in between. This chain's CDR3 is CASSVDGPPDEQFF. The CDR3 DNA is TGTGCCAGCAGCGTAGATGGGCCCCCAGACGAGCAGTTCTTC.

This clonotype has just a few counts. CDR3 sequence: CASSLGEGNQPQHF. CDR3 coding DNA: TGTGCCAGCAGTTTAGGCGAGGGAAATCAGCCCCAGCATTTT. This chain joins TRBV12-3 or TRBV12-4 and TRBJ1-5; D remains unclear. This CDR3 has 14 residues. V lost 1 base to trimming and J lost 4 bases, with 8 bases between them.

This clonotype was found a few times. This chain links TRBV18 with TRBJ1-1, with D maybe TRBD1 (5 bases). The CDR3 is 13 amino acids. Trimming took 5 bases from V and 1 from J, leaving 8 bases between them. Per germline, CDR1 KGHSH and CDR2 LQKENI. The DNA of the CDR3 is TGTGCCAGCTCAACGGGGGGGAACACTGAAGCTTTCTTT. This codes for CASSTGGNTEAFF.

This clonotype came up a few times. The chain employs TRBV20-1 and TRBJ2-3; no clear D. From germline, CDR1 is DFQATT and CDR2 SNEGSKA (reference sequence). V dropped 5 bases and J dropped 4 bases, with 16 bases sitting between them. The CDR3 runs to 14 residues. The CDR3: CSAERPAVADTQYF. CDR3 sequence (DNA): TGCAGTGCTGAACGGCCTGCGGTAGCAGATACGCAGTATTTT.

This rearrangement joins TRBV11-1 to TRBJ2-7, with TRBD1 matching 12 bases. This CDR3 has 18 residues. The junction had 14 bases not matched to a gene; V was cut back by 7 bases and J by 1 base. CDR1 and CDR2 (germline): SGHAT, FQDESV (reference sequence). This CDR3 is CASTQSGQGARRSYEQYF. In DNA, the CDR3 is TGTGCCAGCACCCAGTCGGGACAGGGGGCTCGGCGGTCCTACGAGCAGTACTTC.

The genes are TRBV7-8 and TRBJ2-7; 10 positions agree with TRBD2. Germline V CDR1 and CDR2: SGHVS, FQNEAQ. The CDR3 has 14 residues. The V and J ends lost 3 bases and 4 bases, in that order; junction bases with no gene match: 3. Here the CDR3 DNA reads TGTGCCAGCAGCTTGATAGCGGGAGGTTACGAGCAGTACTTC. Its translation is CASSLIAGGYEQYF.

This clonotype was detected a few times. This sequence joins TRBV7-9 and TRBJ2-7; D is undetermined. The V and J ends lost 5 bases and 7 bases respectively, with 24 bases between them. Germline CDR1 is SEHNR and CDR2 is FQNEAQ (reference sequence). This CDR3 comprises 16 residues. CDR3 amino acids: CASSPEDGLLTSEQYF. In nucleotides, the CDR3 is TGTGCCAGCAGCCCCGAAGATGGCCTACTTACGTCTGAGCAGTACTTC.

The CDR3: CASSTPSPPYEQYF. The CDR3 DNA reads TGTGCCAGCAGCACCCCTAGTCCCCCCTACGAGCAGTACTTC. The chain carries TRBV7-9 and TRBJ2-7; D call uncertain. The V gene's germline CDR1 is SEHNR and CDR2 FQNEAQ (reference sequence). The CDR3 spans 14 residues. The V and J ends lost 5 bases and 2 bases respectively, with 13 bases between them. The full variable domain, completed using reference TRBV7-9 and TRBJ2-7, is DTGVSQNPRHKITKRGQNVTFRCDPISEHNRLYWYRQTLGQGPEFLTYFQNEAQLEKSRLLSDRFSAERPKGSFSTLEIQRTEQGDSAMYLCASSTPSPPYEQYFGPGTRLTVT.

The J gene is TRBJ2-1, the V gene TRBV20-1, with 10 bases lining up with TRBD2. This CDR3 has 16 amino acids. The germline gives CDR1 DFQATT, CDR2 SNEGSKA (reference sequence). The V segment lost 2 bases and the J segment 7 bases; nucleotides outside the gene matches: 11. As DNA, the CDR3 is TGCAGTGCTAGACCCTTCCTAGCGGGAGTCGTTAATGAGCAGTTCTTC. Protein product: CSARPFLAGVVNEQFF.

This sequence joins TRBV15 and TRBJ2-5, with TRBD2 matching over 12 bases. The CDR3 runs 17 residues. CDR1 is LNHNV and CDR2 is YYDKDF in the germline V gene (reference sequence). Unmatched junction bases numbered 9, after V lost 2 bases and J lost 5 bases. CDR3 nucleotide sequence: TGTGCCACCAGCAGAATTCTAGCGGGAGGGGTACGTGAGACCCAGTACTTC. Protein product: CATSRILAGGVRETQYF.

Only one count was recorded for this clonotype. V and J are TRBV5-1 and TRBJ2-3; perhaps TRBD1 as D (6 bases). CDR1 is SGHRS and CDR2 is YFSETQ in the germline V gene. The V end was cut by 4 bases, the J end by 1 base, with 19 bases between. The CDR3 length is 17 residues. CDR3 in amino acids: CASSTLGSGQRTDTQYF. The DNA of the CDR3 is TGCGCCAGCAGCACCCTCGGGTCCGGACAGCGCACAGATACGCAGTATTTT.

The V call is TRBV6-1, the J call TRBJ2-6; D tentatively reads TRBD1 or TRBD2 (6 bases each). CDR1 and CDR2 from the germline V gene are MNHNS and SASEGT. This CDR3 is 17 amino acids long. V was trimmed by 7 bases and J by 0 bases, leaving 16 bases between them. DNA of the CDR3: TGTGCCAGCACCCAAGTAGGGGGGAGCTCTGGGGCCAACGTCCTGACTTTC. Its translation: CASTQVGGSSGANVLTF.

The rearrangement uses TRBV28 and TRBJ2-1; D unresolved. CDR1 and CDR2 (germline): MDHEN, SYDVKM. The germline V and J ends were trimmed by 3 bases and 2 bases, with 8 bases remaining between them. The CDR3 is made up of 14 amino acids. CDR3 region: CASSFTDTYNEQFF. CDR3 bases: TGTGCCAGCAGTTTTACCGACACCTACAATGAGCAGTTCTTC.

This clonotype has only a few counts. The rearrangement links TRBV6-1 to TRBJ2-1; 12 bases fit TRBD2. CDR3 length equals 16 residues. Germline CDR1 is MNHNS and CDR2 is SASEGT. V lost 6 bases to trimming and J lost 9 bases; unmatched junction nucleotides: 12. Written as DNA, the CDR3 is TGTGCCAGCAGGGTCCTAGCGGGAGGGCCCCGGGGTGAGCAGTTCTTC. This translates into CASRVLAGGPRGEQFF.

This CDR3 is CATSGISTDTQYF. The CDR3 coding sequence is TGTGCCACTAGCGGGATAAGCACAGATACGCAGTATTTT. J is TRBJ2-3 and V is TRBV28, with TRBD2 identical over 9 bases. The CDR3 covers 13 residues. V shed 10 bases, J shed 0 bases, and the junction held 2 bases outside the gene matches. Per the germline V gene, CDR1 is MDHEN and CDR2 is SYDVKM.

Many counts were recorded for this clonotype. The chain couples TRBV7-3 to TRBJ1-1; D unresolved. V was clipped by 5 bases and J by 4 bases, with 11 bases between them. Germline V lookup: CDR1 SGHTA, CDR2 FQGTGA. The CDR3 runs 13 residues. The CDR3 loop is CASSLQEGTEAFF. The CDR3 coding sequence is TGTGCCAGCAGCCTTCAAGAGGGCACTGAAGCTTTCTTT.

This clonotype has only a few counts. This rearrangement joins TRBV25-1 to TRBJ1-1, with a possible D match to TRBD1 (5 bases). The V gene's germline CDR1 is MGHDK and CDR2 SYGVNS. The germline V and J ends were trimmed by 4 bases and 1 base, with 7 bases remaining between them. The CDR3 has 13 residues. This CDR3 is CASSVGTNTEAFF. The CDR3, as DNA: TGTGCCAGCAGTGTAGGGACGAACACTGAAGCTTTCTTT.

The rearrangement uses TRBV29-1 and TRBJ1-4; no definite D call. The germline V gene has CDR1 SQVTM and CDR2 ANQGSEA. V was trimmed by 0 bases and J by 5 bases, leaving 7 bases between them. The CDR3 extends over 13 amino acids. The CDR3 bases are TGCAGCGTTGAAGAAGGAGGGAATGAAAAACTGTTTTTT. Amino acid sequence: CSVEEGGNEKLFF.